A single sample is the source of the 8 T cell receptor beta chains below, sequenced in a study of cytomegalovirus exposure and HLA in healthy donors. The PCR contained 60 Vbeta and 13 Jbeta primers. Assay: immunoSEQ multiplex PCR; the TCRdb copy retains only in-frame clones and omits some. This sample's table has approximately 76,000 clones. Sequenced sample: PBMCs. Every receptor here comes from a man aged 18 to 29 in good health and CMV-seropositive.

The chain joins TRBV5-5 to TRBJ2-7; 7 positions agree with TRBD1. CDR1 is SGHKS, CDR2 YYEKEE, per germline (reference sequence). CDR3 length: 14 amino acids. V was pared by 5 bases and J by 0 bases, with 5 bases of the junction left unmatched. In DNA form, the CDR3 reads TGTGCCAGCAGTAGGGACAGCCCCTCCTACGAGCAGTACTTC. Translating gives CASSRDSPSYEQYF.

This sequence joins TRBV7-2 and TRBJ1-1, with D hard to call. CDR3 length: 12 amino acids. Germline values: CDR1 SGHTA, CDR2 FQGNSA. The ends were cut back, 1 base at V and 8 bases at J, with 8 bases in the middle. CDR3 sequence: CASSLETTEAFF. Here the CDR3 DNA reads TGTGCCAGCAGCTTAGAAACCACAGAAGCTTTCTTT.

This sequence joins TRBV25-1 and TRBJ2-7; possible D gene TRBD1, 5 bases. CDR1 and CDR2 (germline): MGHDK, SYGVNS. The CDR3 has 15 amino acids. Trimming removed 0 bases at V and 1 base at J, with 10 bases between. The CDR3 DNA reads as TGTGCCAGCAGTGAATATAAACCAGGGTCCTACGAGCAGTACTTC. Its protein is CASSEYKPGSYEQYF.

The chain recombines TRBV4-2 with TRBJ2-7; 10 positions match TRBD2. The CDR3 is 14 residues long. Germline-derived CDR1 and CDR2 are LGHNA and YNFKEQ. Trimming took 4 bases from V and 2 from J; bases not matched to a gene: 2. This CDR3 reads CASSPGTSAYEQYF. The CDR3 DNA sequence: TGTGCCAGCAGCCCGGGGACTAGCGCCTACGAGCAGTACTTC.

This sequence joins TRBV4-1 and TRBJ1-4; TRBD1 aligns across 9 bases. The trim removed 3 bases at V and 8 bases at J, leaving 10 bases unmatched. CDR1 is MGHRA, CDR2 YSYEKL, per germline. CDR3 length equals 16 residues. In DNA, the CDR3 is TGCGCCAGCAGCCAGGGGGACAGGGAGGTAGAGGAAAAACTGTTTTTT. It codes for CASSQGDREVEEKLFF.

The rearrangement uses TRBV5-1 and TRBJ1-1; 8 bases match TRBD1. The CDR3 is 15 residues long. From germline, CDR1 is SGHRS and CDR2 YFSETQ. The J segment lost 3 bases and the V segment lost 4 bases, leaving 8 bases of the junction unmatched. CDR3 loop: CASSPAGDRYTEAFF. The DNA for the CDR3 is TGCGCCAGCAGCCCCGCTGGGGACAGGTACACTGAAGCTTTCTTT.

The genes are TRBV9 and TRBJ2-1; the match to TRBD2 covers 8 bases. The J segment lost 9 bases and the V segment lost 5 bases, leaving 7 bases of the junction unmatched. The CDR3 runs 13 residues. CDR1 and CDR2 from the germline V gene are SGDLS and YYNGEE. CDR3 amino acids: CASRSNSGTEQFF. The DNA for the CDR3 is TGTGCCAGCAGATCCAATAGCGGGACTGAGCAGTTCTTC.

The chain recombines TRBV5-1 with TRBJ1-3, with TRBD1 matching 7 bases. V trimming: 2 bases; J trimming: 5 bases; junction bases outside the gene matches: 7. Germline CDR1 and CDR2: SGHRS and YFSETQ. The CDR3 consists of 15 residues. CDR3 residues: CASSLDLGQRNTIYF. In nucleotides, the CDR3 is TGCGCCAGCAGCTTAGACTTGGGACAGCGAAACACCATATATTTT.